This T cell receptor beta chain emerged from a study of monozygotic twins with inflammatory bowel disease. This CDR3 region has 17 residues. After re-calling the 5' RACE reads, TCRdb lists one entry per CDR3 protein, DNA absent. The sample spans about 130,000 distinct CDR3 sequences; the ten largest clones claim around 1.3%. The clonotype comes from a human donor with ulcerative colitis or Crohn's disease, or a healthy co-twin of an affected twin (not recorded which). The chain uses TRBV12-3 or TRBV12-4 and TRBJ1-1. The sequenced sample was blood. CDR3 residues: CASSYSGARSMNTEAFF.